A single count supports the clone carrying this TCR beta chain. Its antigen is unidentified. The sample is drawn from a study of T cell repertoires in cytomegalovirus infection. The study's findings and limits: HLA-C-restricted, CMV-specific TCR beta clonotypes were dominant ex vivo.

CDR1 and CDR2 from the germline V gene are LGHNT and FRNRAP. The CDR3 loop spans 13 amino acids. V was trimmed by 2 bases and J by 4 bases, leaving 8 bases between them. TCRdb redid the calling of the reads with MiXCR, one entry per CDR3 protein. The sample includes 750,000 to 900,000 distinct CDR3 sequences, 25% to 35% seen only once; the top ten take about 12%. The sequence derives from a human donor in good health (CMV status not recorded). Some clones in this sample may be carry-over from other donors' samples. This sample comprised cultured CD8+ T cells from PBMCs, obtained from culture after CMV antigen stimulation. The chain employs TRBV12-5 and TRBJ1-2; D is uncertain. The CDR3 DNA follows: TGTGCTAGTGGTTTGAGGGAGAGCTATGGCTACACCTTC. Amino acids: CASGLRESYGYTF.